Following are 20 T cell receptor beta chains from one sample sequenced in a study of T cell responses to AZD1222 COVID-19 vaccine. Some clones are missing from TCRdb's copy, which holds only in-frame ones; the method was immunoSEQ multiplex PCR. In the table there are 130,000 or so clones, 88% of which are singletons. Sample: peripheral blood, taken 28 days after the second AZD1222 dose. Receptors were obtained from an adult who received the AZD1222 COVID-19 vaccine.

The V call is TRBV2, the J call TRBJ1-5; D unclear. Trimming cost V 8 bases and J 0 bases, with 8 bases left between them. The CDR3 extends over 13 amino acids. Germline CDR1 reads SNHLY; CDR2 reads FYNNEI. CDR3 region: CASSDASNQPQHF. The DNA of the CDR3 is TGTGCCAGCTCCGATGCTAGCAATCAGCCCCAGCATTTT. The full variable domain, completed using reference TRBV2 and TRBJ1-5, is EPEVTQTPSHQVTQMGQEVILRCVPISNHLYFYWYRQILGQKVEFLVSFYNNEISEKSEIFDDQFSVERPDGSNFTLKIRSTKLEDSAMYFCASSDASNQPQHFGDGTRLSIL.

The V and J genes are TRBV2 and TRBJ2-7; 7 nucleotides align to TRBD1. This CDR3 has 13 residues. Germline V CDR1 and CDR2: SNHLY, FYNNEI. With 6 bases clipped from V and 3 bases from J, the junction kept 5 bases outside the gene matches. This chain's CDR3 is CASRKGQYYEQYF. In DNA form, the CDR3 reads TGTGCCAGCAGAAAGGGACAGTACTACGAGCAGTACTTC.

The J gene is TRBJ2-1, the V gene TRBV19; D is unclear. Germline CDR1 LNHDA, CDR2 SQIVND (reference sequence). Trimming shortened V by 4 bases and J by 5 bases, and 3 bases separated the two germline ends. This CDR3 is 11 amino acids long. The CDR3 DNA reads as TGTGCCAGTAGTAAGAACAATGAGCAGTTCTTC. This translates into CASSKNNEQFF.

J is TRBJ1-5 and V is TRBV7-2; D not certain. The germline gives CDR1 SGHTA, CDR2 FQGNSA. This CDR3 contains 14 residues. Trimming took off 1 base at V and 1 base at J, with 5 bases between the two ends. For the CDR3, the DNA is TGTGCCAGCAGCTTAGAAGGGAGCAATCAGCCCCAGCATTTT. Translated: CASSLEGSNQPQHF.

V is TRBV11-2 and J is TRBJ2-3, with TRBD1 matching 9 bases. The CDR3 consists of 14 residues. With V trimmed by 5 bases and J by 6 bases, 6 bases remained unmatched. Germline CDR1 is SGHAT and CDR2 is FQNNGV. This CDR3 is CASSVDRGGDTQYF. The CDR3 nucleotides read TGTGCCAGCAGCGTGGACAGGGGAGGGGATACGCAGTATTTT.

The V gene is TRBV11-3, the J gene TRBJ2-5, with 10 bases identical to TRBD1. This CDR3 comprises 16 residues. Trimming removed 1 base from V and 1 base from J; junction bases left unmatched: 3. Germline loops: CDR1 SGHNT, CDR2 YENEEA. The CDR3: CASSLGDRGLQETQYF. DNA for the CDR3: TGTGCCAGCAGCTTAGGGGACAGGGGACTCCAAGAGACCCAGTACTTC.

The chain has TRBV7-9 and TRBJ1-1; D is uncertain. Germline V gives CDR1 SEHNR, CDR2 FQNEAQ (reference sequence). V lost 1 base to trimming and J lost 5 bases, with 11 bases between them. This CDR3 region has 14 residues. For the CDR3, the DNA is TGTGCCAGCAGCTTAGGGGGAGGGAGGACTGAAGCTTTCTTT. Translating gives CASSLGGGRTEAFF. Full variable domain (missing parts from reference TRBV7-9 and TRBJ1-1): DTGVSQNPRHKITKRGQNVTFRCDPISEHNRLYWYRQTLGQGPEFLTYFQNEAQLEKSRLLSDRFSAERPKGSFSTLEIQRTEQGDSAMYLCASSLGGGRTEAFFGQGTRLTVV.

The J gene is TRBJ1-4, the V gene TRBV5-1; TRBD1 agrees at 7 bases. The CDR3 covers 15 residues. The germline V gene encodes CDR1 SGHRS and CDR2 YFSETQ. Unmatched junction bases numbered 9, after V lost 3 bases and J lost 7 bases. CDR3 region: CASSWGQFGGEKLFF. Here the CDR3 DNA reads TGCGCCAGCAGCTGGGGACAGTTCGGTGGTGAAAAACTGTTTTTT.

A single count supports this clone. The V and J genes are TRBV30 and TRBJ1-2, with no clear D. Trimming pared 1 base from V and 0 bases from J, leaving 3 bases between. The CDR3 consists of 12 residues. CDR1 GTSNPN and CDR2 SVGIG come from the germline V gene (reference sequence). DNA for the CDR3: TGTGCCTGGAGTGAGACTAACTATGGCTACACCTTC. This gives the protein CAWSETNYGYTF.

This rearrangement joins TRBV5-4 to TRBJ1-1; D is unresolved. Germline V gene data show CDR1 as SGHNT and CDR2 as YYREEE (reference sequence). This CDR3 comprises 12 residues. Trimming left V 5 bases short and J 6 bases short, with 11 bases between. This chain's CDR3 is CASRKDGPEAFF. The CDR3 coding sequence is TGTGCCAGCAGGAAGGACGGCCCTGAAGCTTTCTTT.

The chain recombines TRBV28 with TRBJ2-1, with 10 bases lining up with TRBD1. J lost 9 bases, V lost 6 bases, and 11 bases had no gene match. CDR1 MDHEN and CDR2 SYDVKM come from the germline V gene. The CDR3 length is 15 residues. The chain's CDR3 is CASSPSTGGFSEQFF. The CDR3 DNA follows: TGTGCCAGCAGCCCATCGACAGGGGGCTTTAGTGAGCAGTTCTTC.

The chain couples TRBV19 to TRBJ1-1, with TRBD1 identical over 10 bases. The germline CDR1 and CDR2 sequences are LNHDA and SQIVND (reference sequence). Trimming at V came to 5 bases and at J to 4 bases, leaving 4 bases not matched to a gene. The CDR3 extends over 14 amino acids. The CDR3 DNA reads as TGTGCCAGTAGTGACAGGGGGCAAGGCACTGAAGCTTTCTTT. This gives the protein CASSDRGQGTEAFF.

This chain uses TRBV2 with TRBJ1-5, with 7 bases identical to TRBD1. The V and J ends lost 4 bases and 0 bases, in that order; junction bases with no gene match: 12. The CDR3 totals 18 residues. The germline gives CDR1 SNHLY, CDR2 FYNNEI. The CDR3, as DNA: TGTGCCAGCAGTGTTGATAAGAACAGGGGTTTTAGCAATCAGCCCCAGCATTTT. Its protein product is CASSVDKNRGFSNQPQHF.

The chain combines TRBV28 with TRBJ1-1; 7 nucleotides agree with TRBD1. Germline V gene sequence: CDR1 MDHEN, CDR2 SYDVKM. CDR3 length equals 12 residues. The V segment lost 5 bases and the J segment 8 bases; nucleotides outside the gene matches: 5. CDR3 region: CASSKGDREAFF. DNA for the CDR3: TGTGCCAGCAGTAAGGGGGACAGAGAAGCTTTCTTT.

The chain employs TRBV5-1 and TRBJ2-3; perhaps TRBD2 as D (5 bases). This CDR3 is 16 amino acids long. Trimming shortened V by 4 bases and J by 3 bases, and 18 bases separated the two germline ends. Germline V gene data show CDR1 as SGHRS and CDR2 as YFSETQ. CDR3 sequence: CASSLVDRGSTDTQYF. Written as DNA, the CDR3 is TGCGCCAGCAGCCTCGTGGATCGAGGGTCAACAGATACGCAGTATTTT.

V gene TRBV6-5 combines with J gene TRBJ1-4, with D maybe TRBD1 (5 bases). Between the trimmed V and J ends, which lost 5 bases and 6 bases, there was a span of 10 bases. The CDR3 is 13 residues long. CDR1 MNHEY and CDR2 SVGAGI come from the germline V gene. Here the CDR3 reads CASSRTGDEKLFF. CDR3 nucleotides: TGTGCCAGCAGTCGCACAGGTGATGAAAAACTGTTTTTT.

The chain is built from TRBV4-1 and TRBJ1-4; no firm D call. Germline loops: CDR1 MGHRA, CDR2 YSYEKL. V was trimmed by 0 bases and J by 2 bases, leaving 10 bases between them. The CDR3 is 16 amino acids. This CDR3 is CASSQDRGWTNEKLFF. DNA of the CDR3: TGCGCCAGCAGCCAAGATAGAGGGTGGACTAATGAAAAACTGTTTTTT.

The chain couples TRBV5-8 to TRBJ1-2, with unresolved D. The germline V gene encodes CDR1 SGHTS and CDR2 YDEGEE. Deletions cut 4 bases from V and 4 bases from J, with 8 bases between. The CDR3 covers 12 residues. CDR3 protein: CASSPAAYGYTF. CDR3 nucleotides: TGTGCCAGCAGCCCAGCGGCCTATGGCTACACCTTC.

This chain links TRBV10-3 with TRBJ1-5; 7 bases fit TRBD1. The CDR3 is 12 amino acids. Germline CDR1 is ENHRY and CDR2 is SYGVKD. V gave up 3 bases and J gave up 11 bases; unmatched junction bases: 4. CDR3 region: CAISDLQGTQHF. CDR3 bases: TGTGCCATCAGTGACCTACAGGGGACCCAGCATTTT.

The V gene is TRBV19, the J gene TRBJ1-6; TRBD1 might be the D (5 bases). The germline V gene encodes CDR1 LNHDA and CDR2 SQIVND (reference sequence). The V gene lost 5 bases and the J gene lost 9 bases, with 17 bases spanning the gap. This CDR3 comprises 15 residues. The CDR3 DNA is TGTGCCAGTAGTCGGGGACCCGGTCGGGGTTCACCCCTCCACTTT. It codes for CASSRGPGRGSPLHF.